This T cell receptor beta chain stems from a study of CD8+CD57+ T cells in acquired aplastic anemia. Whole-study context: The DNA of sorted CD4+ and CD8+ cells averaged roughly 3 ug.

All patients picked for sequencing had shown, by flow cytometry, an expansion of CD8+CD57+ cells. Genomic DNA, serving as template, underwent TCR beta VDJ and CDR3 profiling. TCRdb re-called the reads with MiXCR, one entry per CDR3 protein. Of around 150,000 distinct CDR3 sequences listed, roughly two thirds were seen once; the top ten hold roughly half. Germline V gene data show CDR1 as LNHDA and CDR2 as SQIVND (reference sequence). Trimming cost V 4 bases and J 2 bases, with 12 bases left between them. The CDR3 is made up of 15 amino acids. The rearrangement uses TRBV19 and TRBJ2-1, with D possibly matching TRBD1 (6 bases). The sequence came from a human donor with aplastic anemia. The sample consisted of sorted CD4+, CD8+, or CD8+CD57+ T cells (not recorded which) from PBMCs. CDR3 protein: CASSTSDRPYNEQFF. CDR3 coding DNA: TGTGCCAGTAGTACCTCGGACAGACCCTACAATGAGCAGTTCTTC.